The 29 T cell receptor beta chains presented below share a single source sample, sequenced in a study of sequential checkpoint blockade in melanoma. The repertoire was sequenced with immunoSEQ multiplex PCR; TCRdb's copy has only in-frame clones and lacks some. The sample contains 30,000 or so clones, approximately 86% of which appear only once. Stated treatment: randomized to nivolumab then ipilimumab (arm A) or the reverse (arm B). Sequenced here: CD8+ T cells sorted from blood (inferred from file names), sampled from a patient given nivolumab and ipilimumab in sequence. These TCRs come from a human donor with melanoma.

The rearrangement links TRBV5-1 to TRBJ1-2, with TRBD1 as a possible D gene (6 bases). The CDR3 contains 12 residues. Between the trimmed V and J ends, which lost 4 bases and 7 bases, there was a span of 11 bases. CDR1 and CDR2 (germline): SGHRS, YFSETQ. The DNA of the CDR3 is TGCGCCAGCAGCCCGACAGGCTTTGGCTACACCTTC. This sequence encodes CASSPTGFGYTF.

This chain uses TRBV7-8 with TRBJ2-7; 10 bases are shared with TRBD1. This CDR3 is built from 14 residues. The germline V gene has CDR1 SGHVS and CDR2 FQNEAQ. The ends lost 5 bases at V and 4 bases at J; junction bases unmatched: 5. The CDR3 DNA is TGTGCCAGCAGCCACGGGACAGGGGCGTACGAGCAGTACTTC. Amino acid sequence: CASSHGTGAYEQYF. The whole variable domain, filled in from reference TRBV7-8 and TRBJ2-7, reads GAGVSQSPRYKVAKRGQDVALRCDPISGHVSLFWYQQALGQGPEFLTYFQNEAQLDKSGLPSDRFFAERPEGSVSTLKIQRTQQEDSAVYLCASSHGTGAYEQYFGPGTRLTVT.

The chain employs TRBV28 and TRBJ2-7; the D gene is possibly TRBD2 (6 bases). Germline V gene sequence: CDR1 MDHEN, CDR2 SYDVKM. CDR3 length: 17 amino acids. V was trimmed by 4 bases and J by 1 base, leaving 20 bases between them. The CDR3 region is CASSSPILAVSSYEQYF. The CDR3 DNA reads as TGTGCCAGCAGTTCCCCCATCTTAGCGGTGTCATCCTACGAGCAGTACTTC.

The V gene is TRBV2, the J gene TRBJ1-3; TRBD1 matches 8 bases. V shed 6 bases and J 0 bases; nucleotides not matched to a gene: 16. CDR3 length: 19 amino acids. Germline lookup yields CDR1 SNHLY and CDR2 FYNNEI. CDR3 DNA sequence: TGTGCCAGCAGCTTAGCGAAGACAGGGGAACCCACCTCTGGAAACACCATATATTTT. Amino acid sequence: CASSLAKTGEPTSGNTIYF.

The chain is built from TRBV5-1 and TRBJ1-3; TRBD1 matches at 7 bases. The junction had 5 bases not matched to a gene; V was cut back by 6 bases and J by 2 bases. Germline V gives CDR1 SGHRS, CDR2 YFSETQ. The CDR3 runs to 14 residues. The CDR3 DNA reads as TGCGCCAGCATGACAGGGACCCCTGGAAACACCATATATTTT. As protein: CASMTGTPGNTIYF.

The rearrangement joins TRBV7-9 to TRBJ2-5; D is perhaps TRBD1 (6 bases). The CDR3 is 14 residues long. V shed 5 bases and J shed 2 bases, with 12 bases lying between them. Germline assignment: CDR1 SEHNR and CDR2 FQNEAQ (reference sequence). CDR3 region: CASSTWTEQETQYF. Here the CDR3 DNA reads TGTGCCAGCAGCACGTGGACAGAACAAGAGACCCAGTACTTC.

J is TRBJ1-4 and V is TRBV4-1, with 8 nucleotides matching TRBD1. CDR3 size: 15 residues. V lost 1 base and J lost 8; bases outside the gene matches: 6. Germline CDR1 MGHRA, CDR2 YSYEKL. This CDR3 is CASSQARGLREKLFF. The DNA of the CDR3 is TGCGCCAGCAGCCAAGCCAGGGGGCTCAGGGAAAAACTGTTTTTT.

This chain joins TRBV25-1 and TRBJ1-1, with a possible D match to TRBD1 (5 bases). CDR3 length: 12 residues. Trimming pared 7 bases from V and 5 bases from J, leaving 11 bases between. CDR1 is MGHDK, CDR2 SYGVNS, per germline. This chain's CDR3 is CASISGGTEAFF. The CDR3 DNA is TGTGCCAGCATAAGTGGGGGGACTGAAGCTTTCTTT.

The chain is built from TRBV7-8 and TRBJ2-2, with 8 bases fitting TRBD2. With 4 bases clipped from V and 4 bases from J, the junction kept 14 bases outside the gene matches. Looked up from germline, CDR1 is SGHVS and CDR2 is FQNEAQ. CDR3 length equals 18 residues. The CDR3 is CASSSRGSGELSTGELFF. CDR3 coding DNA: TGTGCCAGCAGCTCTCGGGGTAGCGGGGAGCTCAGCACCGGGGAGCTGTTTTTT.

The gene calls are TRBV9 and TRBJ2-2; 10 nucleotides align to TRBD2. The length of the CDR3 is 16 residues. The V gene end was trimmed by 2 bases and the J gene end by 5 bases; junction bases not matched to a gene: 6. Germline V gene sequence: CDR1 SGDLS, CDR2 YYNGEE. For the CDR3, the DNA is TGTGCCAGCAGCGTCCGACTAGCGGGTGGGACCGGGGAGCTGTTTTTT. This encodes CASSVRLAGGTGELFF.

This chain uses TRBV7-6 with TRBJ2-7; possibly TRBD2 for D (7 bases). Germline assignment: CDR1 SGHVS and CDR2 FNYEAQ. The CDR3 is made up of 15 amino acids. Trimming left V 4 bases short and J 2 bases short, with 15 bases between. The CDR3: CASSSGRGAPYEQYF. CDR3 nucleotide sequence: TGTGCCAGCAGCTCGGGACGGGGGGCCCCCTACGAGCAGTACTTC.

This chain uses TRBV19 with TRBJ1-1; TRBD1 matches at 8 bases. This CDR3 has 14 residues. Germline lookup yields CDR1 LNHDA and CDR2 SQIVND (reference sequence). The V gene end was trimmed by 5 bases and the J gene end by 5 bases; junction bases not matched to a gene: 7. The CDR3 here is CASSFQGAGTEAFF. CDR3 bases: TGTGCCAGTAGTTTCCAGGGGGCTGGGACTGAAGCTTTCTTT.

V gene TRBV27 combines with J gene TRBJ2-1; 9 bases are a match to TRBD2. V was clipped by 3 bases and J by 9 bases; unmatched bases: 9. Germline CDR1 is MNHEY and CDR2 is SMNVEV (reference sequence). The CDR3 loop spans 15 amino acids. The CDR3 coding sequence is TGTGCCAGCAGTTTGTGGTCTAGCGGGAAATTTGAGCAGTTCTTC. This translates into CASSLWSSGKFEQFF.

This chain joins TRBV5-4 and TRBJ2-3; perhaps TRBD1 as D (6 bases). Trimming stripped 1 base from V and 7 bases from J, with 13 bases between. The CDR3 loop spans 14 amino acids. Per germline, CDR1 SGHNT and CDR2 YYREEE (reference sequence). The CDR3 coding sequence is TGTGCCAGCAGCTTGTACAGGGATGGGAATACGCAGTATTTT. Residues: CASSLYRDGNTQYF.

This clone was counted a few times. The chain has TRBV5-8 and TRBJ1-5; D perhaps matches TRBD1 (6 bases). The CDR3 sequence is 17 residues long. In germline, CDR1 is SGHTS, CDR2 YDEGEE. Between the trimmed V and J ends, which lost 1 base and 0 bases, there was a span of 14 bases. This CDR3 reads CASSLRQGFYSNQPQHF. CDR3 nucleotide sequence: TGTGCCAGCAGCTTGAGGCAGGGGTTTTATAGCAATCAGCCCCAGCATTTT.

This clone occurred once. The chain recombines TRBV28 with TRBJ2-7; 10 positions match TRBD1. Trimming took 5 bases from V and 5 from J; bases not matched to a gene: 9. The CDR3 covers 15 residues. Germline V CDR1 and CDR2: MDHEN, SYDVKM. DNA for the CDR3: TGTGCCAGCAGTGTCGTGGGACAGGGGTACCACGAGCAGTACTTC. This encodes CASSVVGQGYHEQYF.

This clone was observed a few times. The chain joins TRBV9 to TRBJ2-7, with D maybe TRBD2 (6 bases). This CDR3 has 14 residues. The V and J ends lost 0 bases and 2 bases respectively, with 9 bases between them. CDR1 and CDR2 (germline): SGDLS, YYNGEE. In nucleotides, the CDR3 is TGTGCCAGCAGCGTAGATAGCGGACCCTACGAGCAGTACTTC. It specifies CASSVDSGPYEQYF.

The V call is TRBV7-8, the J call TRBJ2-7; the match to TRBD2 covers 7 bases. CDR1 is SGHVS, CDR2 FQNEAQ, per germline. Losses at the gene ends were 1 base for V and 6 bases for J; bases not matched to a gene: 15. This CDR3 spans 17 amino acids. The CDR3 coding sequence is TGTGCCAGCAGCTTAGGGGCTTCATGGGGGGGATCGCGCGAGCAGTACTTC. This translates into CASSLGASWGGSREQYF.

The chain has TRBV18 and TRBJ1-2; 8 bases map to TRBD1. V shed 5 bases, J shed 2 bases, and the junction held 13 bases outside the gene matches. The CDR3 is made up of 17 amino acids. Germline V gives CDR1 KGHSH, CDR2 LQKENI. The CDR3 DNA is TGTGCCAGCTCAGCTAACAGGGGGAGAACTGAGAACTATGGCTACACCTTC. As protein: CASSANRGRTENYGYTF.

The CDR3 reads CASSLDGRGRWNEQYF. Written as DNA, the CDR3 is TGTGCCAGCAGCTTAGATGGGCGGGGGCGTTGGAACGAGCAGTACTTC. This chain uses TRBV7-9 with TRBJ2-5; maybe TRBD2 (7 bases). The J call may be faulty, since TRBJ2-7 better matches the DNA end. Germline CDR1 and CDR2: SEHNR and FQNEAQ (reference sequence). CDR3 size: 16 residues.

V usage is TRBV2 and J usage is TRBJ1-3; TRBD1 is a possible D gene (5 bases). The CDR3 has 16 residues. The V end was cut by 7 bases, the J end by 5 bases, with 21 bases between. From germline, CDR1 is SNHLY and CDR2 FYNNEI. DNA for the CDR3: TGTGCCAGCACTCTGGGAACTCCCTGGGGCAGAAACACCATATATTTT. Protein product: CASTLGTPWGRNTIYF.

There are a few counts of this clone. The V and J genes are TRBV5-1 and TRBJ2-4; 12 bases match TRBD2. Germline CDR1 reads SGHRS; CDR2 reads YFSETQ. The CDR3 runs 17 residues. Trimming removed 0 bases from V and 8 bases from J; junction bases left unmatched: 9. CDR3 sequence: CASSLVASGRAGYIQYF. As DNA, the CDR3 is TGCGCCAGCAGCTTGGTGGCTAGCGGGAGGGCTGGGTACATTCAGTACTTC.

The gene calls are TRBV9 and TRBJ2-5; TRBD2 matches at 12 bases. This CDR3 has 19 residues. Germline CDR1 reads SGDLS; CDR2 reads YYNGEE. With 2 bases clipped from V and 3 bases from J, the junction kept 14 bases outside the gene matches. In DNA form, the CDR3 reads TGTGCCAGCAGCGTCCCTCAATCGCCGGGACTAGCGGGTAAAGAGACCCAGTACTTC. Translated, it gives CASSVPQSPGLAGKETQYF.

This chain uses TRBV7-2 with TRBJ2-7, with TRBD2 identical over 7 bases. Per the germline V gene, CDR1 is SGHTA and CDR2 is FQGNSA. CDR3 length equals 13 residues. Trimming at V came to 4 bases and at J to 0 bases, leaving 0 bases not matched to a gene. The CDR3 DNA sequence: TGTGCCAGCAGCTGGGACTACTCCTACGAGCAGTACTTC. The encoded protein is CASSWDYSYEQYF.

This rearrangement joins TRBV11-2 to TRBJ1-2; 7 nucleotides line up with TRBD1. Germline V gives CDR1 SGHAT, CDR2 FQNNGV. The CDR3 runs to 14 residues. With V trimmed by 2 bases and J by 4 bases, 4 bases remained unmatched. In DNA form, the CDR3 reads TGTGCCAGCAGCTTACGAGGGGGCACCTATGGCTACACCTTC. It specifies CASSLRGGTYGYTF.

The chain joins TRBV10-2 to TRBJ2-1; TRBD2 aligns across 7 bases. Germline CDR1 and CDR2: WSHSY and SAAADI. V lost 0 bases to trimming and J lost 6 bases; unmatched junction nucleotides: 11. CDR3 length equals 17 residues. The CDR3 bases are TGCGCCAGCAGTGAGTCGATCTCTTGGGGACTACTCAATGAGCAGTTCTTC. It specifies CASSESISWGLLNEQFF.

This clone was picked up a small number of times. The chain joins TRBV6-5 to TRBJ2-7; 8 bases are shared with TRBD1. The CDR3 runs to 12 residues. Germline V CDR1 and CDR2: MNHEY, SVGAGI. J lost 6 bases, V lost 5 bases, and 3 bases had no gene match. The CDR3 protein is CASSPTGVEQYF. The DNA for the CDR3 is TGTGCCAGCAGTCCGACAGGGGTCGAGCAGTACTTC.

The V and J genes are TRBV28 and TRBJ2-4; D unresolved. This CDR3 contains 13 residues. Trimming took off 5 bases at V and 6 bases at J, with 11 bases between the two ends. CDR1 is MDHEN and CDR2 is SYDVKM in the germline V gene. CDR3 nucleotides: TGTGCCAGCAGTCCGCACAGATTAAACATTCAGTACTTC. It codes for CASSPHRLNIQYF.

The J gene is TRBJ2-1, the V gene TRBV6-4; no reliable D call. This CDR3 is built from 13 residues. The V gene lost 4 bases and the J gene lost 5 bases, with 9 bases spanning the gap. Germline CDR1 MRHNA, CDR2 SNTAGT. The CDR3 loop is CASSASTNNEQFF. CDR3 DNA: TGTGCCAGCAGTGCTTCAACTAACAATGAGCAGTTCTTC.